Below are 7 T cell receptor beta chains sequenced from a single sample in a study of shared clonotypes between healthy human individuals. Only in-frame clones appear in the TCRdb table, and some are missing; sequencing was by immunoSEQ multiplex PCR. The sample lists 2 million to 2.5 million clones; approximately 95% were seen once. Sequencing used naive CD4+ T cells from PBMCs. As to subset: CD45RA+ positively selected. The receptors derive from a man aged 18 to 35 in good health. Some clones in this sample may be carry-over from other donors' samples.

The chain recombines TRBV10-3 with TRBJ1-6; 11 bases line up with TRBD1. The CDR3 is made up of 18 amino acids. The V gene's germline CDR1 is ENHRY and CDR2 SYGVKD. V shed 4 bases and J 9 bases; nucleotides not matched to a gene: 14. The CDR3 sequence is CAISALVAGQGGGSPLHF. DNA of the CDR3: TGTGCCATCAGTGCCCTCGTTGCGGGACAGGGGGGAGGTTCACCCCTCCACTTT.

The V and J genes are TRBV19 and TRBJ2-2; D may match TRBD1 or TRBD2 (5 bases each). Germline V gene data show CDR1 as LNHDA and CDR2 as SQIVND (reference sequence). This CDR3 is built from 13 residues. Here the CDR3 reads CASGHQNTGELFF. In DNA, the CDR3 is TGTGCATCGGGGCACCAGAACACCGGGGAGCTGTTTTTT.

The chain links TRBV28 to TRBJ2-7, with 7 nucleotides matching TRBD2. Germline lookup yields CDR1 MDHEN and CDR2 SYDVKM. The CDR3 extends over 13 amino acids. The J segment lost 3 bases and the V segment lost 4 bases, leaving 3 bases of the junction unmatched. CDR3 amino acids: CASSSGLFYEQYF. CDR3 nucleotide sequence: TGTGCCAGCAGTTCGGGACTATTCTACGAGCAGTACTTC.

The chain is built from TRBV7-6 and TRBJ2-2; TRBD1 is a possible D gene (5 bases). The germline CDR1 and CDR2 sequences are SGHVS and FNYEAQ. Trimming pared 5 bases from V and 1 base from J, leaving 11 bases between. This CDR3 is 15 amino acids long. This chain's CDR3 is CASSVKGQNTGELFF. The CDR3 region has the DNA TGTGCCAGCAGCGTTAAAGGACAGAACACCGGGGAGCTGTTTTTT. Drawing the rest from reference TRBV7-6 and TRBJ2-2, the complete variable domain is GAGVSQSPRYKVTKRGQDVALRCDPISGHVSLYWYRQALGQGPEFLTYFNYEAQQDKSGLPNDRFSAERPEGSISTLTIQRTEQRDSAMYRCASSVKGQNTGELFFGEGSRLTVL.

The CDR3 reads CASSKIQRQYTEAFF. The CDR3 DNA follows: TGTGCCAGCAGCAAAATACAGCGCCAGTACACTGAAGCTTTCTTT. The chain links TRBV21-1 to TRBJ1-1. TRBV21-1 is a documented pseudogene. The CDR3 spans 15 residues.

To note about this clone: Other DNA sequences within the sample encode an identical CDR3. The V gene is TRBV19, the J gene TRBJ2-5; 7 bases fit TRBD2. Germline CDR1 is LNHDA and CDR2 is SQIVND (reference sequence). V shed 3 bases, J shed 5 bases, and the junction held 0 bases outside the gene matches. The CDR3 is 12 residues long. The CDR3: CASSIGGETQYF. CDR3 nucleotides: TGTGCCAGTAGTATCGGGGGGGAGACCCAGTACTTC.

J is TRBJ1-2 and V is TRBV30; D remains ambiguous. The V gene lost 2 bases and the J gene lost 4 bases, with 14 bases spanning the gap. In germline, CDR1 is GTSNPN, CDR2 SVGIG (reference sequence). CDR3 length: 14 amino acids. CDR3 protein: CAWSLGVLGYGYTF. The CDR3 DNA sequence: TGTGCCTGGAGTCTGGGAGTACTAGGCTATGGCTACACCTTC.